This T cell receptor (beta chain) stems from a study of Graves' ophthalmopathy and Graves' hyperthyroidism. Study-wide background: The collection of peripheral blood took place at initial diagnosis, before any treatment.

Points from the study as a whole: With about 86% sensitivity and over 65% specificity, a 13-signature model separated ophthalmopathy from stable hyperthyroidism.

CDR3 length equals 12 residues. The germline gives CDR1 DFQATT, CDR2 SNEGSKA (reference sequence). From RNA, the CDR3 regions of TCR beta chains were amplified and sequenced. HTBI primers served in a first-round RT-PCR, which a second-round multiplex PCR followed. MiXCR, applied by TCRdb to the multiplex PCR reads, yields one record per CDR3 protein. Of hundreds of thousands of distinct CDR3 sequences in the sample, roughly two fifths were seen once. This clonotype was counted only a few times. What it binds is not known. Certain patients were not enrolled. These were patients with other autoimmune diseases, uncontrolled infections, pregnancy or lactation. The authors isolated PBMCs from around 10 ml of fresh peripheral blood.

The rearrangement links TRBV20-1 to TRBJ2-7, with TRBD1 matching over 7 bases. Sequencing was carried out using peripheral blood. This TCR derives from an adult man with Graves' ophthalmopathy. The CDR3 here is CRTEGAWYEQYF. CDR3 bases: TGCAGAACCGAGGGGGCTTGGTACGAGCAGTACTTC.